Reported below is one T cell receptor (beta chain). This sample stems from a study of control samples from healthy donors and cancer patients. The data were produced by immunoSEQ multiplex PCR, yet TCRdb's version contains in-frame clones alone and is incomplete. Of 20,000 to 25,000 clones detected, around 83% appear once; the ten largest clones hold around 39%. Germline values: CDR1 MDHEN, CDR2 SYDVKM. CDR3 length: 13 residues. The V gene lost 8 bases and the J gene lost 4 bases, with 13 bases spanning the gap. This chain uses TRBV28 with TRBJ2-3; D tentatively fits TRBD1 or TRBD2 (5 bases each). The receptor comes from a man in his 60s with head and neck cancer. The material sequenced was PBMCs. The CDR3 reads CASRPQGADTQYF. DNA of the CDR3: TGTGCCAGCCGTCCTCAGGGAGCAGATACGCAGTATTTT.